Following are 22 T cell receptor beta chains from one sample sequenced in a study of blood T cell repertoires in COVID-19. Method: immunoSEQ multiplex PCR; TCRdb's copy keeps in-frame clones and lacks some. The sample carries under 250,000 clones, approximately 85% recorded once. The specimen was peripheral blood. All receptors come from a woman in her forties or fifties with active or convalescent COVID-19.

Only a few counts were recorded for this clone. The CDR3 DNA reads TGTGCCAGCAGCGTCGGGACAGGGCATAGGTCAGATACGCAGTATTTT. Amino acid sequence: CASSVGTGHRSDTQYF. The chain joins TRBV9 to TRBJ2-3; TRBD1 agrees at 9 bases. The V and J ends lost 2 bases and 4 bases, in that order; junction bases with no gene match: 8. Germline values: CDR1 SGDLS, CDR2 YYNGEE. This CDR3 region has 16 residues.

The chain is built from TRBV5-1 and TRBJ1-2; D not resolved. Trimming removed 1 base from V and 5 bases from J, with 9 bases in between. Germline CDR1 reads SGHRS; CDR2 reads YFSETQ. The CDR3 is made up of 13 amino acids. CDR3 sequence reads: CASSLSGVYGYTF. CDR3 in DNA: TGCGCCAGCAGCTTGTCGGGAGTATATGGCTACACCTTC.

This clone showed up just a few times. This chain joins TRBV5-1 and TRBJ1-3; 7 bases fit TRBD1. V gave up 4 bases and J gave up 4 bases; unmatched junction bases: 5. CDR3 size: 14 residues. Per germline, CDR1 SGHRS and CDR2 YFSETQ. The CDR3 is CASSPTGFGNTIYF. The CDR3 coding sequence is TGCGCCAGCAGCCCGACAGGGTTCGGAAACACCATATATTTT.

There are a few counts of this clone. CDR3: CASSDDRGFRETQYF. CDR3 sequence (DNA): TGCGCCAGCAGCGACGACAGGGGGTTTAGAGAGACCCAGTACTTC. This rearrangement joins TRBV5-1 to TRBJ2-5; 9 bases line up with TRBD1. With 4 bases clipped from V and 4 bases from J, the junction kept 8 bases outside the gene matches. CDR1 and CDR2 (germline): SGHRS, YFSETQ. The CDR3 consists of 15 residues.

The V gene is TRBV6-4, the J gene TRBJ1-5; D may be TRBD1 (6 bases). The CDR3 runs to 15 residues. Germline V gene sequence: CDR1 MRHNA, CDR2 SNTAGT. Trimming left V 4 bases short and J 2 bases short, with 12 bases between. The chain's CDR3 is CASSVQGDGNQPQHF. CDR3 in DNA: TGTGCCAGCAGTGTACAGGGTGACGGCAATCAGCCCCAGCATTTT.

V is TRBV18 and J is TRBJ2-3; TRBD2 matches 11 bases. V shed 3 bases and J 5 bases; nucleotides not matched to a gene: 4. This CDR3 spans 15 amino acids. CDR1 and CDR2 from the germline V gene are KGHSH and LQKENI. In nucleotides, the CDR3 is TGTGCCAGCTCACCTCAAACTAGCGGGGGAGATACGCAGTATTTT. Its translation is CASSPQTSGGDTQYF. Looking up the rest from reference TRBV18 and TRBJ2-3 gives the full variable domain: NAGVMQNPRHLVRRRGQEARLRCSPMKGHSHVYWYRQLPEEGLKFMVYLQKENIIDESGMPKERFSAEFPKEGPSILRIQQVVRGDSAAYFCASSPQTSGGDTQYFGPGTRLTVL.

DNA of the CDR3: TGTGCCAGCACCCGATCCGTGTGGCGGGGTACATACAATGAGCAGTTCTTC. This gives the protein CASTRSVWRGTYNEQFF. The V call is TRBV6-6, the J call TRBJ2-1, with D perhaps TRBD2 (6 bases). The CDR3 sequence is 17 residues long. V lost 7 bases, J lost 4 bases, and 23 bases lay in between. Germline-derived CDR1 and CDR2 are MNHNY and SVGAGI (reference sequence).

This clone came up once. The gene calls are TRBV5-1 and TRBJ1-2; 10 nucleotides align to TRBD1. CDR1 is SGHRS and CDR2 is YFSETQ in the germline V gene. There are 15 residues in the CDR3. The V and J ends lost 3 bases and 5 bases, in that order; junction bases with no gene match: 7. The CDR3 spells CASSSGGTGVYGYTF. CDR3 DNA: TGCGCCAGCAGCTCTGGTGGGACAGGGGTGTATGGCTACACCTTC. The variable domain in full, completed from reference TRBV5-1 and TRBJ1-2, reads KAGVTQTPRYLIKTRGQQVTLSCSPISGHRSVSWYQQTPGQGLQFLFEYFSETQRNKGNFPGRFSGRQFSNSRSEMNVSTLELGDSALYLCASSSGGTGVYGYTFGSGTRLTVV.

The gene calls are TRBV4-2 and TRBJ2-5; D ambiguous. V was cut by 3 bases and J by 3 bases, with 2 bases left in between. The CDR3 contains 11 residues. Per the germline V gene, CDR1 is LGHNA and CDR2 is YNFKEQ. The CDR3 here is CASSHEETQYF. CDR3 nucleotides: TGTGCCAGCAGCCACGAAGAGACCCAGTACTTC.

The chain combines TRBV5-1 with TRBJ1-2, with D perhaps matching TRBD1 (6 bases). The CDR3 is made up of 15 amino acids. Germline V gives CDR1 SGHRS, CDR2 YFSETQ. Trimming took off 4 bases at V and 4 bases at J, with 17 bases between the two ends. DNA for the CDR3: TGCGCCAGCAGCCCAGGGGATCGGAGCATCTATGGCTACACCTTC. Protein: CASSPGDRSIYGYTF.

V is TRBV15 and J is TRBJ1-6; D is uncertain. Trimming took 3 bases from V and 13 from J, leaving 19 bases between them. Germline V lookup: CDR1 LNHNV, CDR2 YYDKDF (reference sequence). The CDR3 is made up of 15 amino acids. Here the CDR3 reads CATSSALGESSPLHF. CDR3 sequence (DNA): TGTGCCACCAGCAGCGCCCTCGGGGAGTCTAGCCCCCTCCACTTT.

The chain combines TRBV19 with TRBJ1-6; D unclear. This CDR3 has 16 residues. The V end was cut by 5 bases, the J end by 9 bases, with 20 bases between. Looked up from germline, CDR1 is LNHDA and CDR2 is SQIVND (reference sequence). In DNA, the CDR3 is TGTGCCAGTAGTCCCGACGGAAATGGAGTCGGTTCACCCCTCCACTTT. It encodes CASSPDGNGVGSPLHF.

This clone was seen only a few times. CDR3 sequence: CASSPGQGGEEKLFF. The CDR3 nucleotides are TGCGCCAGCAGCCCAGGACAGGGAGGGGAAGAAAAACTGTTTTTT. This chain connects TRBV4-1 to TRBJ1-4, with 8 positions matching TRBD1. The length of the CDR3 is 15 residues. The germline V gene has CDR1 MGHRA and CDR2 YSYEKL. The junction had 9 bases not matched to a gene; V was cut back by 4 bases and J by 8 bases.

The V gene is TRBV6-4, the J gene TRBJ2-1, with a weak D call TRBD2 (6 bases). Per the germline V gene, CDR1 is MRHNA and CDR2 is SNTAGT. V shed 2 bases and J shed 3 bases, with 11 bases lying between them. CDR3 length equals 15 residues. The CDR3 spells CASSDLGRNYNEQFF. The CDR3, as DNA: TGTGCCAGCAGTGACCTCGGGAGAAACTACAATGAGCAGTTCTTC.

This chain connects TRBV24-1 to TRBJ2-1; 8 bases align to TRBD2. This CDR3 is 16 amino acids long. CDR1 and CDR2 from the germline V gene are KGHDR and SFDVKD. With V trimmed by 2 bases and J by 1 base, 3 bases remained unmatched. This CDR3 is CATSDSQRGSYNEQFF. The CDR3 region has the DNA TGTGCCACCAGTGATTCCCAGCGGGGGTCCTACAATGAGCAGTTCTTC.

The genes are TRBV11-2 and TRBJ2-2; a weak D match, TRBD2 (5 bases). V lost 5 bases, J lost 8 bases, and 21 bases lay in between. The CDR3 contains 16 residues. Germline CDR1 reads SGHAT; CDR2 reads FQNNGV. CDR3: CASSPRGQLPGGELFF. The CDR3 DNA follows: TGTGCCAGCAGCCCCCGCGGCCAGCTTCCGGGGGGGGAGCTGTTTTTT.

The chain joins TRBV28 to TRBJ1-2; a possible D gene is TRBD1 (6 bases). V shed 8 bases and J shed 6 bases, with 16 bases lying between them. The CDR3 extends over 13 amino acids. Per the germline V gene, CDR1 is MDHEN and CDR2 is SYDVKM. The CDR3 nucleotides are TGTGCCAGCCTACTACGACAGGCCCATGGCTACACCTTC. Translated, it gives CASLLRQAHGYTF.

The genes are TRBV6-5 and TRBJ2-1; maybe TRBD2 (6 bases). V was pared by 2 bases and J by 5 bases, with 13 bases between. Germline loops: CDR1 MNHEY, CDR2 SVGAGI. The CDR3 has 15 amino acids. The chain's CDR3 is CASSYGPSADNEQFF. The DNA for the CDR3 is TGTGCCAGCAGTTACGGTCCTAGCGCCGACAATGAGCAGTTCTTC.

This chain joins TRBV13 and TRBJ1-1, with TRBD1 matching over 9 bases. Per germline, CDR1 PRHDT and CDR2 FYEKMQ (reference sequence). CDR3 length: 14 residues. V lost 5 bases, J lost 4 bases, and 5 bases stayed unmatched. DNA for the CDR3: TGTGCCAGCAGCCCCCGGACAGGGGCCACTGAAGCTTTCTTT. Amino acids: CASSPRTGATEAFF.

This chain links TRBV5-1 with TRBJ1-2; D is uncertain. The V gene lost 4 bases and the J gene lost 8 bases, with 15 bases spanning the gap. The CDR3 contains 13 residues. Germline-derived CDR1 and CDR2 are SGHRS and YFSETQ. Written as DNA, the CDR3 is TGCGCCAGCAGCCTAACAAGCGCTAGAGGCTACACCTTC. The encoded protein is CASSLTSARGYTF.

J is TRBJ2-1 and V is TRBV7-3, with 14 bases fitting TRBD2. CDR1 SGHTA and CDR2 FQGTGA come from the germline V gene. CDR3 length: 15 amino acids. The V gene end was trimmed by 5 bases and the J gene end by 10 bases; junction bases not matched to a gene: 7. CDR3 bases: TGTGCCAGCAGCCGTACGGGACTAGCGGGAGTCGAGCAGTTCTTC. Its translation is CASSRTGLAGVEQFF.

The chain couples TRBV20-1 to TRBJ1-5; a possible D gene is TRBD1 (6 bases). The CDR3 spans 14 residues. Germline V lookup: CDR1 DFQATT, CDR2 SNEGSKA (reference sequence). Trimming took 6 bases from V and 3 from J, leaving 15 bases between them. The CDR3 is CSASGGSLNQPQHF. In DNA, the CDR3 is TGCAGTGCGAGTGGGGGCAGTCTCAATCAGCCCCAGCATTTT.